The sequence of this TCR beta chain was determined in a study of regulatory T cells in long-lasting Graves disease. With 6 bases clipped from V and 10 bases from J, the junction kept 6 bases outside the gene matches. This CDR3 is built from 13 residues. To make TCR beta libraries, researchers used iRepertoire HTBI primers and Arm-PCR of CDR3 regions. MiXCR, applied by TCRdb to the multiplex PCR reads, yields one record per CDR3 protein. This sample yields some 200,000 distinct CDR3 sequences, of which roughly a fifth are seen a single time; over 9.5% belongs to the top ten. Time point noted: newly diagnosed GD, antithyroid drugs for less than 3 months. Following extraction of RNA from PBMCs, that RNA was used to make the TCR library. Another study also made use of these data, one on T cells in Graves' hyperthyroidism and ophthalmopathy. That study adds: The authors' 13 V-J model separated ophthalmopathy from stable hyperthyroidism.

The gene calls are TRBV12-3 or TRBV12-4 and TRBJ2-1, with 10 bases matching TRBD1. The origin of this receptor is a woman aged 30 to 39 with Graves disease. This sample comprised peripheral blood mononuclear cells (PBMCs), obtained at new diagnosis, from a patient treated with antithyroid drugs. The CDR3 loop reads CASRTGTGDEQFF. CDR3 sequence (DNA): TGTGCCAGCAGAACAGGGACAGGGGACGAGCAGTTCTTC.